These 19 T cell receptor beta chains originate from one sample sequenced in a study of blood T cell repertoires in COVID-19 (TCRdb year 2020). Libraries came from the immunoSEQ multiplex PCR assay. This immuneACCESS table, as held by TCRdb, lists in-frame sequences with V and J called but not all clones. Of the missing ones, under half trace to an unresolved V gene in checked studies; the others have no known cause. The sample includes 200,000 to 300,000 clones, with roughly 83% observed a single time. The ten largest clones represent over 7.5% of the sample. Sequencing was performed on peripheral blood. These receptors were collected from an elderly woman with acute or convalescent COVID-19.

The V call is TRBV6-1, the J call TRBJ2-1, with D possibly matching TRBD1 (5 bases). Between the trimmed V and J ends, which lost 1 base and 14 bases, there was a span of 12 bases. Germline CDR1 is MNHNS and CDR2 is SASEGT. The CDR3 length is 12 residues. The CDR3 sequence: CASSEGGPREFF. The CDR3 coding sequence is TGTGCCAGCAGTGAAGGGGGCCCTAGGGAGTTCTTC.

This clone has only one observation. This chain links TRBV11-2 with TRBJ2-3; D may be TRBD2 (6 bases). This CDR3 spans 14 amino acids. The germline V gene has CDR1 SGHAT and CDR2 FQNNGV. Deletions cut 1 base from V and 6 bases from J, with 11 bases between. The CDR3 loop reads CASSLVAGLDTQYF. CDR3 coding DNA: TGTGCCAGCAGCTTAGTGGCGGGGTTGGATACGCAGTATTTT. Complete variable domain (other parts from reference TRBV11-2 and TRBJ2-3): EAGVAQSPRYKIIEKRQSVAFWCNPISGHATLYWYQQILGQGPKLLIQFQNNGVVDDSQLPKDRFSAERLKGVDSTLKIQPAKLEDSAVYLCASSLVAGLDTQYFGPGTRLTVL.

CDR3 loop: CASTPEDSYNSPLHF. Written as DNA, the CDR3 is TGTGCCAGCACCCCCGAGGACTCCTATAATTCACCCCTCCACTTT. This rearrangement joins TRBV6-5 to TRBJ1-6; D is unresolved. Germline V gene lookup returns CDR1 MNHEY and CDR2 SVGAGI. The V end lost 7 bases, the J end lost 0 bases, and 10 bases lay between the germline ends. CDR3 length equals 15 residues.

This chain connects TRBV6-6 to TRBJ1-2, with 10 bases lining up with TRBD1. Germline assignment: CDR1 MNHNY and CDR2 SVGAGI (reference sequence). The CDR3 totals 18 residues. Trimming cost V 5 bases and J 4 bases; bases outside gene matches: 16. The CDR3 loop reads CASSQTRDRGLPAYGYTF. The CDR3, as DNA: TGTGCCAGCAGTCAAACCCGGGACAGGGGTCTTCCAGCCTATGGCTACACCTTC.

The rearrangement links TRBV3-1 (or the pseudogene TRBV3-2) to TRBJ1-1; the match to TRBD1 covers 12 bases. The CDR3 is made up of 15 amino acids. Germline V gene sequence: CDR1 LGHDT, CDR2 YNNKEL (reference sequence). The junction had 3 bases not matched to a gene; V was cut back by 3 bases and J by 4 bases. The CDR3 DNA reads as TGTGCCAGCAGCCAGACGGGACAGGGGGCCACTGAAGCTTTCTTT. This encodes CASSQTGQGATEAFF.

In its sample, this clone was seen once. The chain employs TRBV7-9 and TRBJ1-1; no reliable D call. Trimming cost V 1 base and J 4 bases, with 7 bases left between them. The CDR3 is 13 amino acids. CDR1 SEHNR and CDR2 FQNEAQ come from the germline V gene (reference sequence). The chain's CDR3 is CASSLGASTEAFF. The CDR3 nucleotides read TGTGCCAGCAGCTTAGGGGCGAGCACTGAAGCTTTCTTT. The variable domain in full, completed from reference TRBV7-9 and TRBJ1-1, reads DTGVSQNPRHKITKRGQNVTFRCDPISEHNRLYWYRQTLGQGPEFLTYFQNEAQLEKSRLLSDRFSAERPKGSFSTLEIQRTEQGDSAMYLCASSLGASTEAFFGQGTRLTVV.

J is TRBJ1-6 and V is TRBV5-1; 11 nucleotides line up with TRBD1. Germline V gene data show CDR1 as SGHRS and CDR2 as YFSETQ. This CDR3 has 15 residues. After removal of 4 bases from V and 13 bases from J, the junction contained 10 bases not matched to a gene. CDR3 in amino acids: CASSLTGTGGNPLHF. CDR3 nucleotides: TGCGCCAGCAGCCTTACCGGGACAGGGGGAAACCCCCTCCACTTT.

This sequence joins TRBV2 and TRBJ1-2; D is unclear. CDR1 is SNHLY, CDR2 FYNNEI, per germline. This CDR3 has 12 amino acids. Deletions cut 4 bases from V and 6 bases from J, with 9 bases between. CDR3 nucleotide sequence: TGTGCCAGCAGTGGACTGACTAATGGCTACACCTTC. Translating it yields CASSGLTNGYTF.

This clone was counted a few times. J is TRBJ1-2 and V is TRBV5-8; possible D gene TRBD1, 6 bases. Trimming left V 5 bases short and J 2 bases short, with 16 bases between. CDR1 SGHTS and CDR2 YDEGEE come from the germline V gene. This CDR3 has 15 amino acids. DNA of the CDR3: TGTGCCAGCAGGCGGGAGACAGGAGGGAACTATGGCTACACCTTC. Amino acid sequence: CASRRETGGNYGYTF. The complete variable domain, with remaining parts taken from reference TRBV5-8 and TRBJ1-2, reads EAGVTQSPTHLIKTRGQQATLRCSPISGHTSVYWYQQALGLGLQFLLWYDEGEERNRGNFPPRFSGRQFPNYSSELNVNALELEDSALYLCASRRETGGNYGYTFGSGTRLTVV.

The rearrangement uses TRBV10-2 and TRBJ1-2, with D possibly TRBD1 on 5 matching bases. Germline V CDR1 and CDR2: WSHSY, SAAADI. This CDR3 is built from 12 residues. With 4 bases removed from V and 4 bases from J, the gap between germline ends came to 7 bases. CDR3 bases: TGCGCCAGCAGTGTCGGGGGCTATGGCTACACCTTC. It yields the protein CASSVGGYGYTF.

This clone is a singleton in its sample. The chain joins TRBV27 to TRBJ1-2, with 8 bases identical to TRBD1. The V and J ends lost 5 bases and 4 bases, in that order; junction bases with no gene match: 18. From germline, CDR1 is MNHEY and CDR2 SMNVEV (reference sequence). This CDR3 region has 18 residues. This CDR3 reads CASSPSGRQGRRVYGYTF. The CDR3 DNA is TGTGCCAGCAGTCCTTCAGGTCGACAGGGGAGGAGGGTCTATGGCTACACCTTC.

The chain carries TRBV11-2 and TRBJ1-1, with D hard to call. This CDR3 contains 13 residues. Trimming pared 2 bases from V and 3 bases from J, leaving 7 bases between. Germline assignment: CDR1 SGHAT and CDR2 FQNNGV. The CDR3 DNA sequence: TGTGCCAGCAGCTTAAACGGGTACACTGAAGCTTTCTTT. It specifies CASSLNGYTEAFF.

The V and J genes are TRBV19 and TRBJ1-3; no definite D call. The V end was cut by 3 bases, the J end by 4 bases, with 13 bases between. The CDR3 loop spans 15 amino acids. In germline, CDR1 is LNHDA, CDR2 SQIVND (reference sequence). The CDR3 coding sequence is TGTGCCAGTAGTATGATGGAGGGAGCGGGAAACACCATATATTTT. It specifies CASSMMEGAGNTIYF.

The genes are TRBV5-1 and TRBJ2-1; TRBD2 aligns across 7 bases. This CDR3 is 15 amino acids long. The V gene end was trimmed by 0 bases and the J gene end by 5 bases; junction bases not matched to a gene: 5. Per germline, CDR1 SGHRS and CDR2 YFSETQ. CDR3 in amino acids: CASSLVGGAHNEQFF. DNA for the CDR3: TGCGCCAGCAGCTTGGTGGGAGGGGCACACAATGAGCAGTTCTTC.

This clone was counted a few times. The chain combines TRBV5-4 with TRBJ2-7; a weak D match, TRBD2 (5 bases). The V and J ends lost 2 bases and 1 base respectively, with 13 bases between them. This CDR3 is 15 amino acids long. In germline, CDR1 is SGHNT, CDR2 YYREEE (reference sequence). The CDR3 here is CASSFPGSRSYEQYF. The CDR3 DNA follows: TGTGCCAGCAGCTTCCCGGGGTCCCGATCCTACGAGCAGTACTTC.

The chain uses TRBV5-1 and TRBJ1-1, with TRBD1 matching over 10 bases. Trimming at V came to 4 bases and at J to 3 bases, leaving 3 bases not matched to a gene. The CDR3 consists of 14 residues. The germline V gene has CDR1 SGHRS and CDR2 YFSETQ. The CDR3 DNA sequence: TGCGCCAGCAGCCGACAGGGGGCGGACACTGAAGCTTTCTTT. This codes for CASSRQGADTEAFF.

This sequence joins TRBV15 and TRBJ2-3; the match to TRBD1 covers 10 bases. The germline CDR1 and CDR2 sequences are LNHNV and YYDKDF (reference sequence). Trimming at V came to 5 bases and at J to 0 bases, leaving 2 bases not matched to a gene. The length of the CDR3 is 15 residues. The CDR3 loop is CATSLGQGSTDTQYF. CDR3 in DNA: TGTGCCACCAGCTTGGGACAGGGGAGCACAGATACGCAGTATTTT.

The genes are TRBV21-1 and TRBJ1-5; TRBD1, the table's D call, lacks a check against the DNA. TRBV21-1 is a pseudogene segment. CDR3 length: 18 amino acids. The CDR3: CASSPRQGAGVGNQPQHF. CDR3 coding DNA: TGTGCCAGCAGCCCCCGACAGGGGGCTGGAGTTGGTAATCAGCCCCAGCATTTT.

The CDR3 is CASSLGGKGTEAFF. DNA for the CDR3: TGTGCCAGCAGCTTAGGAGGGAAGGGCACTGAAGCTTTCTTT. The chain uses TRBV5-6 and TRBJ1-1; the D is unclear. The V gene's germline CDR1 is SGHDT and CDR2 YYEEEE. This CDR3 has 14 residues. The V end was cut by 2 bases, the J end by 4 bases, with 12 bases between.